The rows below give T cell receptor beta chains drawn from one sample of a study of blood T cell repertoires in COVID-19. Profiling relied on immunoSEQ multiplex PCR, and the TCRdb table lists in-frame clones only, not all of them. The sample lists about 370,000 clones, about 90% seen once, with 8% to 13% in the top ten. Sequencing used peripheral blood. These receptors originate from a woman under 40 with COVID-19, enrolled during active disease. Both conserved end residues are part of each CDR3. A D gene is named only where the DNA matches it firmly. Clone size is shown for a subset of rows, as once, few, many or a class of expanded clone.

cdr3_nt | cdr3_aa | v_call | d_call | j_call | clone_size
TGTGCCAGCAGTTCCACCGGGACAGTCAATTATGGCTACACCTTC | CASSSTGTVNYGYTF | TRBV28 | TRBD1 | TRBJ1-2 | .
TGTGCCAGTCCCCAACAGCCAGGGGCGTCTTATCAGCCCCAGCATTTT | CASPQQPGASYQPQHF | TRBV7-9 | . | TRBJ1-5 | few
TGTGCCAGCAGCTTGGCCAGGGCCTATGGCTACACCTTC | CASSLARAYGYTF | TRBV5-4 | . | TRBJ1-2 | few
TGTGCCAGCAGCCCTGGTGGTAGGAGTTTTACCTACAATGAGCAGTTCTTC | CASSPGGRSFTYNEQFF | TRBV14 | . | TRBJ2-1 | .
TGCGCCAGCAGTCTCCTCGATGGGACTAGCGGGAGAGGGGAGCAGTTCTTC | CASSLLDGTSGRGEQFF | TRBV23-1 | TRBD2 | TRBJ2-1 | .
TGTGCCAGCAGTGAAGACAGGGGGAAATGGAATTCACCCCTCCACTTT | CASSEDRGKWNSPLHF | TRBV2 | TRBD1 | TRBJ1-6 | .
TGTGCCTGGAGGTTGACAGGCCTCTCCTATAATTCACCCCTCCACTTT | CAWRLTGLSYNSPLHF | TRBV30 | . | TRBJ1-6 | .
TGTGCCAGCAGCCTCAGTTCTGGGACAGGGCAGCCCCAGCATTTT | CASSLSSGTGQPQHF | TRBV7-6 | TRBD1 | TRBJ1-5 | .
TGTGCCAGCAGCTTAATAGCGGGAGTGGGATACAATGAGCAGTTCTTC | CASSLIAGVGYNEQFF | TRBV12-1 | . | TRBJ2-1 | .
TGCGCCAGCAGCCAAGATCGGGATAGGGAGACCCAGTACTTC | CASSQDRDRETQYF | TRBV4-3 | . | TRBJ2-5 | .
TGCGCCAGCAGTGGATCCCGGGGCTATGGCTACACCTTC | CASSGSRGYGYTF | TRBV10-1 | . | TRBJ1-2 | .
TGTGCCAGCAGTGACGGAGTCGGCACCGGGGAGCTGTTTTTT | CASSDGVGTGELFF | TRBV6-4 | . | TRBJ2-2 | .
TGTGCCAGCAGGCCGACAGGGCAAGAGACCCAGTACTTC | CASRPTGQETQYF | TRBV6-5 | TRBD1 | TRBJ2-5 | .
TGCGCCAGCAGTGACGGCGGCAGCAAAAACATTCAGTACTTC | CASSDGGSKNIQYF | TRBV10-1 | . | TRBJ2-4 | .
TGTGCCAGCGGGCGTGCGACCCAGTACTTC | CASGRATQYF | TRBV5-6 | . | TRBJ2-5 | .
TGTGCCAGCAGTTACTCGGACTTAGATACGCAGTATTTT | CASSYSDLDTQYF | TRBV6-5 | . | TRBJ2-3 | .
TGCGCCAGCCCGAAGAGGCGCGGGGGGTTGGGCTATGGCTACACCTTC | CASPKRRGGLGYGYTF | TRBV5-1 | . | TRBJ1-2 | .
TGTGCCAGCAGCACAGAGGAGGGGGGGCCGGGAGCTAACTATGGCTACACCTTC | CASSTEEGGPGANYGYTF | TRBV21-1 | . | TRBJ1-2 | .
TGTGCCAGCAGTGAATCCCTCACAGGGTTCGAGGAAAAACTGTTTTTT | CASSESLTGFEEKLFF | TRBV2 | . | TRBJ1-4 | .
TGTGCCAGCAGCCCTTTGCGCGGGGCGGGGGGCTACACCTTC | CASSPLRGAGGYTF | TRBV3-1/TRBV3-2 | . | TRBJ1-2 | .
TGTGCCAGCAGTTTTCAAGATACGCAGTATTTT | CASSFQDTQYF | TRBV12-3/TRBV12-4 | . | TRBJ2-3 | .
TGTGCCAGCAGCACAACCACAGGGGACACTGAAGCTTTCTTT | CASSTTTGDTEAFF | TRBV7-3 | TRBD1 | TRBJ1-1 | .
TGTGCCAGTAAAGTTAGGGCAGGGGCACTCTCTGGGGCCAACGTCCTGACTTTC | CASKVRAGALSGANVLTF | TRBV19 | . | TRBJ2-6 | .
TGTGCCAGCGGTAGAAACTATTTTTGGTTCTTC | CASGRNYFWFF | TRBV27 | . | TRBJ2-1 | .
TGTGCAAGTCGCTCGACTAGCGGGAGTTGCGATGAGCAGTTCTTC | CASRSTSGSCDEQFF | TRBV12-2 | . | TRBJ2-1 | .
TGTGCCAGCAGCACTACAGGGGGCCTCGAGCAGTACTTC | CASSTTGGLEQYF | TRBV7-9 | TRBD1 | TRBJ2-7 | .
TGTGCCAGCAGCCCTCCCCCGGGGGACAATGAGCAGTTCTTC | CASSPPPGDNEQFF | TRBV7-2 | . | TRBJ2-1 | .
TGTGCCAGCTCACCCCGGACAGGGAGAGACGATGAGCAGTTCTTC | CASSPRTGRDDEQFF | TRBV18 | TRBD1 | TRBJ2-1 | .
TGTGCCAGCAGTTTACAGTCCCAAGAGACCCAGTACTTC | CASSLQSQETQYF | TRBV28 | . | TRBJ2-5 | .
TGTGCCAGCAGCTCTAACGCGGCTGGGGCCAACGTCCTGACTTTC | CASSSNAAGANVLTF | TRBV7-3 | . | TRBJ2-6 | .
TGTGCCAGCGACGTAGCCCTGGGCGAGCAGTACTTC | CASDVALGEQYF | TRBV6-5 | . | TRBJ2-7 | .
TGTGCCAGCAGCTCCACCACGACTAGCGGCTACGAGCAGTACTTC | CASSSTTTSGYEQYF | TRBV7-9 | TRBD2 | TRBJ2-7 | .
TGTGCCAGCAGGTTGGGACCCTCGGGTAACGGTGAAAAACTGTTTTTT | CASRLGPSGNGEKLFF | TRBV7-9 | . | TRBJ1-4 | .
TGTGCCAGCAGGAGTTTGGTAGCGGGAGTTGGCACCGGGGAGCTGTTTTTT | CASRSLVAGVGTGELFF | TRBV11-2 | TRBD2 | TRBJ2-2 | .
TGTGCCAGCAGTTCCCCACGAGGTGAGCAGTTCTTC | CASSSPRGEQFF | TRBV27 | . | TRBJ2-1 | .
TGTGCCAGCAGTTTTTTGGGGGGTCGCAATCAGCCCCAGCATTTT | CASSFLGGRNQPQHF | TRBV28 | . | TRBJ1-5 | .
TGTGCCAGCAGAACTAGCAGACTCTACGAGCAGTACTTC | CASRTSRLYEQYF | TRBV28 | . | TRBJ2-7 | .
TGTGCCTGGAGTCTTTGGGGGCGGGGGCGCAGCTATGGCTACACCTTC | CAWSLWGRGRSYGYTF | TRBV30 | . | TRBJ1-2 | .